This TCR beta chain was obtained from a study of shared clonotypes between healthy human individuals. This CDR3 has 15 amino acids. CDR1 is MGHDK and CDR2 is SYGVNS in the germline V gene. V lost 8 bases to trimming and J lost 0 bases, with 14 bases between them. Original methodology: ImmunoSEQ supplied junction-only sequences lacking quality scores, so filtering was different. Sequenced by immunoSEQ multiplex PCR; TCRdb stores in-frame clones only, minus some. V, J and clone size are taken as reported in that table, and D and trimming were inferred from the DNA itself. The sample lists 730,000 or so clones; about 78% were seen once. This clone appeared once.

The chain is built from TRBV25-1 and TRBJ1-3; D call uncertain. The sample taken for sequencing was memory CD4+ T cells sorted from blood. The subset: CD45RA-negative fraction. The source of this sequence is a woman in her thirties in good health. The CDR3 sequence is CASGEVGFSGNTIYF. CDR3 sequence (DNA): TGTGCCAGCGGGGAGGTAGGGTTCTCTGGAAACACCATATATTTT.